The clone carrying this T cell receptor beta chain was seen more than once but under ten times. Its specificity is unknown. The entry originates in a study of blood T cells in healthy people across ages. Study findings and constraints: Long-lived donors had more naive CD4+ cells and higher diversity than aged donors.

Next came a second PCR, run for about 6 to 12 cycles, which used a sample-barcoded 5' primer along with a J-beta primer mix. Every single cDNA molecule received a tag from a template-switch adaptor with 12 random nucleotides. TCRdb fed the 5' RACE reads into MiXCR, producing one record per CDR3 protein. This sample has 650,000 to 1,000,000 distinct CDR3 sequences, with 30% to 45% found just once. Total RNA extraction produced at least 5.5 micrograms (per sample) for the study. Germline-derived CDR1 and CDR2 are SGHTA and FQGNSA. The V gene lost 3 bases and the J gene lost 5 bases, with 10 bases spanning the gap. This CDR3 contains 14 residues.

V gene TRBV7-2 combines with J gene TRBJ1-4; D ambiguous. Sequenced input: blood. The receptor's source is a man between 18 and 29 years old in good health. The CDR3 sequence is CASSFDGPNEKLFF. In DNA, the CDR3 is TGTGCCAGCAGCTTTGACGGACCGAATGAAAAACTGTTTTTT.